This TCR beta chain was sequenced during a study of OX40 agonist ivuxolimab in advanced cancers. Overall study context: Dose-escalation cases comprised hepatocellular carcinoma, melanoma, renal cell or head and neck cancer.

The method was immunoSEQ multiplex PCR; TCRdb's version includes in-frame clones alone and lacks a portion of them. The repertoire holds some 14,000 clones, with over 60% as singletons. CDR1 is SGHKS, CDR2 YYEKEE, per germline (reference sequence). CDR3 length: 14 residues. V lost 4 bases and J lost 5, with 16 bases in between. Autoimmune disease history or systemic immunosuppression excluded patients. On this clone: The antigen is undetermined.

Study outcomes and limitations: At 0.1 to 3.0 mg/kg, CD4+ and CD8+ blood T cells expanded clonally by week 6. Low normalized T-cell clonal expansion also characterized some of the nonresponders.

The V gene is TRBV5-5, the J gene TRBJ2-7; D perhaps matches TRBD1 (5 bases). This sequence was found in an adult with an advanced solid tumor such as melanoma, head and neck, liver or kidney cancer. This material consisted of CD4+ or CD8+ T cells sorted from blood, taken in a trial of the OX40 agonist ivuxolimab. The CDR3 spells CASSPWAGYNEQYF. In DNA, the CDR3 is TGTGCCAGCAGCCCTTGGGCAGGGTATAACGAGCAGTACTTC.